These 25 T cell receptor beta chains came from one sample sequenced in a study of blood T cell repertoires in COVID-19. The repertoire was sequenced with immunoSEQ multiplex PCR; TCRdb's copy has only in-frame clones and lacks some. This table holds about 180,000 clones, almost 85% found once. The sequenced sample consisted of peripheral blood. These receptors were taken from a man aged 18 to 30 with active or convalescent COVID-19.

The chain recombines TRBV28 with TRBJ2-5; 7 nucleotides match TRBD1. CDR1 is MDHEN, CDR2 SYDVKM, per germline. V trimming: 2 bases; J trimming: 0 bases; junction bases outside the gene matches: 3. The length of the CDR3 is 15 residues. CDR3 sequence: CASSLLGTDQETQYF. CDR3 nucleotides: TGTGCCAGCAGTTTACTGGGGACAGACCAAGAGACCCAGTACTTC.

V and J are TRBV4-3 and TRBJ2-4; 12 bases map to TRBD2. V gave up 0 bases and J gave up 1 base; unmatched junction bases: 4. The V gene's germline CDR1 is LGHNA and CDR2 YSLEER. The CDR3 contains 18 residues. The CDR3, as DNA: TGCGCCAGCAGCCAAGAACTAGCGGGAGGTGCGGCCAAAAACATTCAGTACTTC. As protein: CASSQELAGGAAKNIQYF.

J is TRBJ1-1 and V is TRBV10-3, with 7 bases that match TRBD1. V shed 6 bases, J shed 5 bases, and the junction held 12 bases outside the gene matches. The CDR3 runs 15 residues. Germline CDR1 reads ENHRY; CDR2 reads SYGVKD. The chain's CDR3 is CAIRRSQGVATEAFF. As DNA, the CDR3 is TGTGCCATCAGACGATCCCAGGGGGTCGCTACTGAAGCTTTCTTT.

This chain uses TRBV24-1 with TRBJ2-2; 7 bases agree with TRBD1. This CDR3 is built from 13 residues. Unmatched junction bases numbered 4, after V lost 12 bases and J lost 1 base. Germline loops: CDR1 KGHDR, CDR2 SFDVKD. CDR3 sequence reads: CAAGTENTGELFF. The CDR3 region has the DNA TGTGCCGCCGGGACAGAGAACACCGGGGAGCTGTTTTTT.

The genes are TRBV27 and TRBJ1-5; 8 bases agree with TRBD1. V shed 4 bases, J shed 7 bases, and the junction held 9 bases outside the gene matches. CDR1 MNHEY and CDR2 SMNVEV come from the germline V gene (reference sequence). The CDR3 is 15 residues long. CDR3 sequence (DNA): TGTGCCAGCAGTTCAGTCAGGGGGCGAGTCCAGCCCCAGCATTTT. Amino acids: CASSSVRGRVQPQHF.

The CDR3 DNA reads TGTGCCAGTAGTATGGTAGCGGGAGTGGAGACCCAGTACTTC. Amino acids: CASSMVAGVETQYF. V gene TRBV19 combines with J gene TRBJ2-5, with 9 bases aligning to TRBD2. The CDR3 is 14 residues long. CDR1 is LNHDA, CDR2 SQIVND, per germline (reference sequence). With V trimmed by 3 bases and J by 5 bases, 4 bases remained unmatched.

The chain has TRBV28 and TRBJ2-7, with a tentative D call TRBD2 (5 bases). This CDR3 region has 18 residues. Germline V gene lookup returns CDR1 MDHEN and CDR2 SYDVKM. V lost 3 bases to trimming and J lost 4 bases, with 25 bases between them. CDR3 bases: TGTGCCAGCAGTTTTTCCCGGGTGGATCTCAGTCGGGGATACGAGCAGTACTTC. Its translation: CASSFSRVDLSRGYEQYF.

CDR3 loop: CATSEAGLAGVSYNEQFF. CDR3 nucleotides: TGTGCCACCAGTGAAGCGGGACTAGCGGGAGTCTCCTACAATGAGCAGTTCTTC. This rearrangement joins TRBV24-1 to TRBJ2-1, with 14 bases lining up with TRBD2. This CDR3 is built from 18 residues. The germline V gene has CDR1 KGHDR and CDR2 SFDVKD. V was pared by 4 bases and J by 0 bases, with 4 bases of the junction left unmatched.

The CDR3 spells CASMRQGAAYNSPLHF. The CDR3 DNA is TGTGCCAGCATGAGACAGGGGGCTGCCTATAATTCACCCCTCCACTTT. This sequence joins TRBV11-2 and TRBJ1-6; 10 bases fit TRBD1. Trimming removed 7 bases from V and 2 bases from J; junction bases left unmatched: 5. Per germline, CDR1 SGHAT and CDR2 FQNNGV. This CDR3 is built from 16 residues.

The chain links TRBV5-8 to TRBJ2-4; 11 bases are a match to TRBD2. CDR1 is SGHTS, CDR2 YDEGEE, per germline. J was trimmed by 9 bases and V by 1 base; bases with no gene match: 9. CDR3 size: 16 residues. CDR3 DNA sequence: TGTGCCAGCAGCTTGCTAGCGGGGGGCCACTATCTCATTCAGTACTTC. This translates into CASSLLAGGHYLIQYF.

This clone appeared once. The V gene is TRBV11-2, the J gene TRBJ1-4, with a tentative D call TRBD1 (5 bases). CDR1 is SGHAT and CDR2 is FQNNGV in the germline V gene. The CDR3 covers 16 residues. V was clipped by 5 bases and J by 4 bases, with 17 bases between them. DNA for the CDR3: TGTGCCAGCAGCCGATACGAGGGGAGGTATAATGAAAAACTGTTTTTT. It specifies CASSRYEGRYNEKLFF.

The rearrangement joins TRBV27 to TRBJ2-7; 7 bases map to TRBD2. The CDR3 is 16 amino acids. V lost 5 bases, J lost 4 bases, and 14 bases stayed unmatched. Germline-derived CDR1 and CDR2 are MNHEY and SMNVEV (reference sequence). The CDR3 DNA sequence: TGTGCCAGCAGTAATCCGGGACCCCGGGGGGTATACGAGCAGTACTTC. It specifies CASSNPGPRGVYEQYF.

The chain has TRBV7-3 and TRBJ2-7, with 10 bases aligning to TRBD2. The CDR3 totals 15 residues. The germline gives CDR1 SGHTA, CDR2 FQGTGA. V shed 6 bases, J shed 0 bases, and the junction held 5 bases outside the gene matches. The CDR3 region is CASRSSGSRSYEQYF. The CDR3 DNA sequence: TGTGCCAGCAGGTCTAGCGGGAGCCGCTCCTACGAGCAGTACTTC.

The chain has TRBV19 and TRBJ1-5, with D possibly matching TRBD1 (6 bases). V was clipped by 5 bases and J by 4 bases, with 18 bases between them. CDR1 is LNHDA, CDR2 SQIVND, per germline (reference sequence). The CDR3 spans 16 residues. In nucleotides, the CDR3 is TGTGCCAGTAGTCTCAGGGGAAGGTCTTCTAATCAGCCCCAGCATTTT. Protein: CASSLRGRSSNQPQHF.

This clone was recorded only once. The chain is built from TRBV2 and TRBJ2-5; a weak D match, TRBD1 (5 bases). The CDR3 covers 13 residues. The germline gives CDR1 SNHLY, CDR2 FYNNEI. The V end lost 6 bases, the J end lost 2 bases, and 10 bases lay between the germline ends. CDR3: CASSQGGQETQYF. CDR3 bases: TGTGCCAGCAGCCAGGGCGGTCAAGAGACCCAGTACTTC. Full variable domain (missing parts from reference TRBV2 and TRBJ2-5): EPEVTQTPSHQVTQMGQEVILRCVPISNHLYFYWYRQILGQKVEFLVSFYNNEISEKSEIFDDQFSVERPDGSNFTLKIRSTKLEDSAMYFCASSQGGQETQYFGPGTRLLVL.

This chain links TRBV5-1 with TRBJ1-2; 10 bases agree with TRBD1. Unmatched junction bases numbered 10, after V lost 4 bases and J lost 4 bases. There are 16 residues in the CDR3. Germline values: CDR1 SGHRS, CDR2 YFSETQ. CDR3 sequence reads: CASSPEGRTGGYGYTF. Written as DNA, the CDR3 is TGCGCCAGCAGCCCAGAGGGGCGGACAGGGGGCTATGGCTACACCTTC.

V and J are TRBV12-3 or TRBV12-4 and TRBJ2-3; unclear D gene. The CDR3 is 13 residues long. V gave up 1 base and J gave up 3 bases, with 5 bases separating them. Here the CDR3 reads CASSLGVTDTQYF. DNA for the CDR3: TGTGCCAGCAGTTTAGGCGTAACAGATACGCAGTATTTT.

The chain links TRBV3-1 (or the pseudogene TRBV3-2) to TRBJ2-1; TRBD2 aligns across 7 bases. From germline, CDR1 is LGHDT and CDR2 YNNKEL (reference sequence). The CDR3 totals 14 residues. Trimming cost V 1 base and J 6 bases; bases outside gene matches: 3. Here the CDR3 DNA reads TGTGCCAGCAGCCAAGTTCTAGCGGCCAATGAGCAGTTCTTC. This translates into CASSQVLAANEQFF.

This clone has a single count. The chain employs TRBV10-2 and TRBJ2-6; 12 nucleotides match TRBD2. Germline loops: CDR1 WSHSY, CDR2 SAAADI. The CDR3 has 18 residues. The J segment lost 8 bases and the V segment lost 0 bases, leaving 8 bases of the junction unmatched. This chain's CDR3 is CASSESFFLAGGPNVLTF. DNA for the CDR3: TGCGCCAGCAGTGAGTCGTTTTTCCTAGCGGGGGGGCCCAACGTCCTGACTTTC.

The chain couples TRBV19 to TRBJ1-1; tentative D call: TRBD1 (5 bases). Germline V lookup: CDR1 LNHDA, CDR2 SQIVND (reference sequence). The V and J ends lost 5 bases and 0 bases respectively, with 7 bases between them. The CDR3 has 13 amino acids. CDR3 bases: TGTGCCAGTAGTCAGGGATTGAACACTGAAGCTTTCTTT. This sequence encodes CASSQGLNTEAFF.

The rearrangement joins TRBV27 to TRBJ2-1; possibly TRBD2 for D (5 bases). The CDR3 contains 16 residues. Germline V lookup: CDR1 MNHEY, CDR2 SMNVEV (reference sequence). V gave up 4 bases and J gave up 5 bases, with 18 bases separating them. The CDR3 region is CASSSPLLDGHNEQFF. Here the CDR3 DNA reads TGTGCCAGCAGTTCACCCCTACTAGACGGGCACAATGAGCAGTTCTTC.

This rearrangement joins TRBV5-1 to TRBJ1-6; possibly TRBD1 for D (6 bases). Trimming left V 0 bases short and J 8 bases short, with 12 bases between. Looked up from germline, CDR1 is SGHRS and CDR2 is YFSETQ. CDR3 length: 15 residues. CDR3 sequence: CASSLAGGRYSPLHF. The CDR3 DNA reads TGCGCCAGCAGCTTGGCGGGGGGGCGTTATTCACCCCTCCACTTT. Full variable domain (rest looked up from reference TRBV5-1 and TRBJ1-6): KAGVTQTPRYLIKTRGQQVTLSCSPISGHRSVSWYQQTPGQGLQFLFEYFSETQRNKGNFPGRFSGRQFSNSRSEMNVSTLELGDSALYLCASSLAGGRYSPLHFGNGTRLTVT.

V usage is TRBV2 and J usage is TRBJ1-5, with 9 bases matching TRBD1. The length of the CDR3 is 14 residues. Trimming cost V 8 bases and J 4 bases; bases outside gene matches: 6. Germline CDR1 is SNHLY and CDR2 is FYNNEI. Written as DNA, the CDR3 is TGTGCCAGCTCCCGGGACAGGGCAAATCAGCCCCAGCATTTT. Protein: CASSRDRANQPQHF. The full variable domain, with the rest looked up from reference TRBV2 and TRBJ1-5, is EPEVTQTPSHQVTQMGQEVILRCVPISNHLYFYWYRQILGQKVEFLVSFYNNEISEKSEIFDDQFSVERPDGSNFTLKIRSTKLEDSAMYFCASSRDRANQPQHFGDGTRLSIL.

This chain joins TRBV11-2 and TRBJ1-2; a weak D match, TRBD1 (5 bases). The CDR3 length is 14 residues. The V and J ends lost 0 bases and 5 bases respectively, with 10 bases between them. Germline V gene data show CDR1 as SGHAT and CDR2 as FQNNGV. CDR3 DNA sequence: TGTGCCAGCAGCTTAGACAGGGATGGGTATGGCTACACCTTC. Its protein is CASSLDRDGYGYTF.

V and J are TRBV4-1 and TRBJ2-3; 13 nucleotides match TRBD2. Trimming cost V 3 bases and J 3 bases; bases outside gene matches: 3. The CDR3 spans 16 residues. From germline, CDR1 is MGHRA and CDR2 YSYEKL. This chain's CDR3 is CASSHGLAGVTDTQYF. Written as DNA, the CDR3 is TGCGCCAGCAGCCACGGACTAGCGGGAGTAACAGATACGCAGTATTTT.